The 4 T cell receptor beta chains in this list originate from one sample, sequenced in a study of T cell responses to AZD1222 COVID-19 vaccine (TCRdb year 2021). Libraries were prepared through the immunoSEQ multiplex PCR assay. What TCRdb holds here is the immuneACCESS table cut down to in-frame rearrangements. Part of the clones is not present; checked against another copy, under half of the missing clones reflect an unresolved V gene, and the others are unexplained. The sample table lists approximately 100,000 clones, about nine tenths of them with a count of one. In total, the top ten clones hold 5% to 6% of the sample. This specimen's time point label, interpreted: about 28 days (+/-7) after the second vaccine dose. The sequencing here drew on peripheral blood, taken 28 days after the second AZD1222 dose. These TCRs come from an adult who received the AZD1222 COVID-19 vaccine.

As to this clone: This specimen includes other DNA sequences encoding the same CDR3. The CDR3 coding sequence is TGTGCCAGTAGTCCCGACAGGGCCTATGGCTACACCTTC. Translating it yields CASSPDRAYGYTF. J is TRBJ1-2 and V is TRBV19; TRBD1 matches at 7 bases. CDR3 size: 13 residues. V lost 5 bases to trimming and J lost 4 bases; unmatched junction nucleotides: 4. The germline CDR1 and CDR2 sequences are LNHDA and SQIVND (reference sequence).

The chain links TRBV9 to TRBJ2-4, with 8 bases fitting TRBD2. The V segment lost 2 bases and the J segment 2 bases; nucleotides outside the gene matches: 3. The CDR3 covers 15 residues. CDR1 is SGDLS, CDR2 YYNGEE, per germline. CDR3 sequence: CASSVGGGTKNIQYF. The CDR3 DNA reads as TGTGCCAGCAGCGTGGGCGGGGGGACCAAAAACATTCAGTACTTC. Variable domain in full (rest from reference TRBV9 and TRBJ2-4): DSGVTQTPKHLITATGQRVTLRCSPRSGDLSVYWYQQSLDQGLQFLIQYYNGEERAKGNILERFSAQQFPDLHSELNLSSLELGDSALYFCASSVGGGTKNIQYFGAGTRLSVL.

The chain combines TRBV13 with TRBJ2-7; maybe TRBD2 (5 bases). CDR3 length equals 14 residues. CDR1 is PRHDT, CDR2 FYEKMQ, per germline (reference sequence). Trimming took 1 base from V and 4 from J, leaving 11 bases between them. In DNA form, the CDR3 reads TGTGCCAGCAGCTTAGAGGGCAGGACTTACGAGCAGTACTTC. Protein product: CASSLEGRTYEQYF.

In its sample, this clone was seen a few times. The V and J genes are TRBV19 and TRBJ1-4; D ambiguous. V lost 4 bases and J lost 3, with 15 bases in between. The CDR3 loop spans 16 amino acids. CDR1 LNHDA and CDR2 SQIVND come from the germline V gene (reference sequence). CDR3 sequence reads: CASSRRQASANEKLFF. The CDR3 DNA sequence: TGTGCCAGTAGTAGGCGACAAGCGTCGGCTAATGAAAAACTGTTTTTT.